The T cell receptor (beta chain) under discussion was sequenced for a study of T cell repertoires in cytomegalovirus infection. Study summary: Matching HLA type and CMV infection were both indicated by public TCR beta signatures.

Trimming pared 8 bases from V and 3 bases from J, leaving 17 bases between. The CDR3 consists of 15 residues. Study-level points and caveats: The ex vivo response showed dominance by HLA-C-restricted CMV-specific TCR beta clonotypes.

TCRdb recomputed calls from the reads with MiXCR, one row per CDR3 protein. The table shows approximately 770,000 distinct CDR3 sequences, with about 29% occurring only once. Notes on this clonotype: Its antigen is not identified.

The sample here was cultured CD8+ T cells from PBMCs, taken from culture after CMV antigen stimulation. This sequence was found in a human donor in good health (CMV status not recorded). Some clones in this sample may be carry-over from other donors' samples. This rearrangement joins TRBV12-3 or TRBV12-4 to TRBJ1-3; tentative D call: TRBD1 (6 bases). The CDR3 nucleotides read TGTGCCAGCTCTCCTTCGGGGGGCTTTGGAAACACCATATATTTT. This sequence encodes CASSPSGGFGNTIYF.